A selection of T cell receptor beta chains follows, all from one sample in a study of TIL therapy for anti-PD-1-resistant metastatic lung cancer. Assay: immunoSEQ multiplex PCR; the TCRdb copy retains only in-frame clones and omits some. Among tens of thousands of clones listed, approximately 86% were seen once. This material consisted of blood, taken at baseline. All receptors come from a person aged 25 to 85 with non-small cell lung cancer. CDR3s include the opening cysteine and the closing phenylalanine or tryptophan. The D gene is left open where the match is weak. Clone size, where shown, is once, few, many, or a class for clones that have expanded.

d_call | clone_size | j_call | v_call | cdr3_aa | cdr3_nt
TRBD2 | . | TRBJ2-7 | TRBV7-2 | CASSLLSGREYEQYF | TGTGCCAGCAGCTTACTTAGCGGGAGGGAGTACGAGCAGTACTTC
TRBD2 | . | TRBJ2-1 | TRBV7-9 | CASSLASGARGTYNEQFF | TGTGCCAGCAGCTTAGCTAGCGGGGCCCGGGGGACCTACAATGAGCAGTTCTTC
. | . | TRBJ2-3 | TRBV5-8 | CASSLAGVSPSTDTQYF | TGTGCCAGCAGCTTGGCCGGGGTTTCTCCTAGCACAGATACGCAGTATTTT
TRBD1 | . | TRBJ2-1 | TRBV4-3 | CASSQGTGVDNEQFF | TGCGCCAGCAGCCAAGGGACAGGGGTGGACAATGAGCAGTTCTTC
. | . | TRBJ2-5 | TRBV21-1 | CASSKAGSSGGGETQYF | TGTGCCAGCAGCAAAGCGGGGTCTAGCGGGGGCGGGGAGACCCAGTACTTC
. | . | TRBJ1-5 | TRBV19 | CASNAHRDTVQPQHF | TGTGCCAGTAACGCCCACCGGGACACCGTTCAGCCCCAGCATTTT
TRBD1 | . | TRBJ1-5 | TRBV5-1 | CASSLKGGAGNQPQHF | TGCGCCAGCAGCTTGAAAGGGGGCGCCGGCAATCAGCCCCAGCATTTT
TRBD2 | . | TRBJ2-1 | TRBV5-1 | CASSWGSGGYEQFF | TGCGCCAGCAGCTGGGGATCGGGAGGCTATGAGCAGTTCTTC
. | . | TRBJ2-1 | TRBV7-2 | CASSLGVAEPYNEQFF | TGTGCCAGCAGCTTAGGTGTAGCGGAACCCTACAATGAGCAGTTCTTC
. | . | TRBJ1-2 | TRBV6-1 | CASSVEGYTF | TGTGCCAGCAGTGTGGAAGGCTACACCTTC
TRBD2 | few | TRBJ2-5 | TRBV6-2/TRBV6-3 | CASSPLTGGWQETQYF | TGTGCCAGCAGTCCCTTGACGGGGGGGTGGCAAGAGACCCAGTACTTC
. | . | TRBJ2-6 | TRBV4-3 | CASSQIQIRASGANVLTF | TGCGCCAGCAGCCAAATACAGATTAGGGCCTCTGGGGCCAACGTCCTGACTTTC
. | once | TRBJ2-7 | TRBV29-1 | CSAVRDYEQYF | TGCAGCGCCGTGAGGGATTACGAGCAGTACTTC
. | . | TRBJ2-6 | TRBV6-1 | CASSEAGGGANVLTF | TGTGCCAGCAGTGAAGCCGGGGGTGGGGCCAACGTCCTGACTTTC
TRBD2 | . | TRBJ2-1 | TRBV7-9 | CASSLSGGEQFF | TGTGCCAGCAGCTTATCGGGGGGTGAGCAGTTCTTC
. | . | TRBJ2-7 | TRBV4-3 | CASSQDPRASYEQYF | TGCGCCAGCAGCCAAGATCCCAGGGCAAGCTACGAGCAGTACTTC
. | once | TRBJ2-1 | TRBV5-1 | CASSLGGASYNEQFF | TGCGCCAGCAGCTTGGGGGGGGCCTCCTACAATGAGCAGTTCTTC
TRBD2 | . | TRBJ2-1 | TRBV23-1 | CASSQSPATGLAGAPYNEQFF | TGCGCCAGCAGTCAATCCCCCGCGACAGGACTAGCGGGAGCCCCTTACAATGAGCAGTTCTTC
TRBD2 | . | TRBJ2-1 | TRBV9 | CASSALPSGSGEQFF | TGTGCCAGCAGCGCGCTCCCCAGCGGGAGCGGTGAGCAGTTCTTC
. | once | TRBJ2-3 | TRBV30 | CAWSALRGATDTQYF | TGTGCCTGGAGTGCCCTTAGGGGAGCCACAGATACGCAGTATTTT
TRBD1 | . | TRBJ2-3 | TRBV11-3 | CASSKRQGSDTQYF | TGTGCCAGCAGCAAGCGACAGGGGTCAGATACGCAGTATTTT
TRBD2 | . | TRBJ2-7 | TRBV27 | CASRPQTSISYEQYF | TGTGCCAGCAGACCCCAGACTAGCATCTCCTACGAGCAGTACTTC
TRBD1 | . | TRBJ2-5 | TRBV11-2 | CASSPDRGRVETQYF | TGTGCCAGCAGCCCCGACAGGGGGCGAGTGGAGACCCAGTACTTC
. | few | TRBJ2-3 | TRBV2 | CASIVSGRNTDTQYF | TGTGCCAGCATAGTGTCGGGCAGAAACACAGATACGCAGTATTTT
TRBD2 | . | TRBJ2-7 | TRBV2 | CASSEWTSGNYEQYF | TGTGCCAGCAGTGAATGGACTAGCGGAAACTACGAGCAGTACTTC
. | . | TRBJ1-1 | TRBV6-5 | CASSWGTTGFTEAFF | TGTGCCAGCAGTTGGGGGACCACAGGGTTCACTGAAGCTTTCTTT
TRBD2 | . | TRBJ2-1 | TRBV6-1 | CASSGQLAGGLFVNEQFF | TGTGCCAGCAGTGGGCAACTAGCGGGGGGGCTCTTCGTCAATGAGCAGTTCTTC
TRBD1 | . | TRBJ2-5 | TRBV29-1 | CSVGAPGQGGETQYF | TGCAGCGTTGGGGCTCCGGGACAGGGTGGAGAGACCCAGTACTTC
TRBD2 | . | TRBJ2-7 | TRBV4-3 | CASSQEWGGRYEQYF | TGCGCCAGCAGCCAAGAGTGGGGCGGGAGGTACGAGCAGTACTTC
. | once | TRBJ2-7 | TRBV27 | CASSLLGASSYEQYF | TGTGCCAGCAGTTTATTGGGGGCAAGCTCCTACGAGCAGTACTTC
. | once | TRBJ1-4 | TRBV11-2 | CASSLDPGPELFF | TGTGCCAGCAGCTTAGACCCGGGACCAGAACTGTTTTTT
. | . | TRBJ2-7 | TRBV7-2 | CASSPPSEIYEQYF | TGTGCCAGCAGCCCCCCTAGCGAGATCTACGAGCAGTACTTC
TRBD2 | . | TRBJ2-1 | TRBV6-1 | CASSEASGGFNEQFF | TGTGCCAGCAGTGAAGCTAGCGGGGGATTCAATGAGCAGTTCTTC
TRBD2 | . | TRBJ2-7 | TRBV24-1 | CATGRAGTHEQYF | TGTGCCACCGGGCGAGCGGGAACGCACGAGCAGTACTTC
. | few | TRBJ2-1 | TRBV27 | CASSRYNEQFF | TGTGCCAGCAGTCGGTACAATGAGCAGTTCTTC
TRBD1 | . | TRBJ2-3 | TRBV9 | CATRQGSTDTQYF | TGTGCCACCCGACAGGGGTCCACAGATACGCAGTATTTT
. | . | TRBJ2-7 | TRBV6-5 | CASSSNYEQYF | TGTGCCAGCAGTTCCAACTACGAGCAGTACTTC
TRBD2 | . | TRBJ2-3 | TRBV28 | CASSLTSGGQTSTDTQYF | TGTGCCAGCAGTTTAACTAGCGGGGGGCAAACTAGCACAGATACGCAGTATTTT
TRBD2 | . | TRBJ2-1 | TRBV7-9 | CASSLGLAGTEQFF | TGTGCCAGCAGCCTGGGACTAGCGGGGACTGAGCAGTTCTTC
TRBD1 | once | TRBJ1-4 | TRBV19 | CASSARGRTNEKLFF | TGTGCCAGTAGTGCCAGGGGGCGGACTAATGAAAAACTGTTTTTT
TRBD1 | . | TRBJ2-7 | TRBV5-6 | CASSWTGAAYEQYF | TGTGCCAGCAGCTGGACAGGGGCGGCCTACGAGCAGTACTTC
. | . | TRBJ2-5 | TRBV6-5 | CASRRGGSIETQYF | TGTGCCAGCCGGAGGGGGGGTTCGATAGAGACCCAGTACTTC
. | . | TRBJ2-7 | TRBV10-1 | CASSESTSVDSYEQYF | TGCGCCAGCAGTGAGTCGACCTCAGTGGACTCCTACGAGCAGTACTTC